What follows is one TCR beta chain and its context. Germline V lookup: CDR1 MNHEY, CDR2 SVGEGT. The CDR3 consists of 13 residues. V was shortened by 6 bases and J by 0 bases, with 9 bases between the two germline ends. This sample was taken from a study of blood T cells in healthy people across ages. A second roughly 7 to 11 cycle PCR used barcoded and J-beta primers. TCRdb analysed the 5' RACE reads with MiXCR anew, one entry per CDR3 protein. The table shows about 640,000 distinct CDR3 sequences, with about 54% occurring only once. Researchers report isolating at least 6.5 million PBMCs per sample. The chain carries TRBV6-2 or TRBV6-3 and TRBJ2-7; maybe TRBD2 (6 bases). Sequencing was carried out using blood. This sequence originates from a man aged 60 to 75 in good health. The CDR3 DNA reads TGTGCCAGCAGGACGACTAGCTCCTACGAGCAGTACTTC. Translated: CASRTTSSYEQYF.